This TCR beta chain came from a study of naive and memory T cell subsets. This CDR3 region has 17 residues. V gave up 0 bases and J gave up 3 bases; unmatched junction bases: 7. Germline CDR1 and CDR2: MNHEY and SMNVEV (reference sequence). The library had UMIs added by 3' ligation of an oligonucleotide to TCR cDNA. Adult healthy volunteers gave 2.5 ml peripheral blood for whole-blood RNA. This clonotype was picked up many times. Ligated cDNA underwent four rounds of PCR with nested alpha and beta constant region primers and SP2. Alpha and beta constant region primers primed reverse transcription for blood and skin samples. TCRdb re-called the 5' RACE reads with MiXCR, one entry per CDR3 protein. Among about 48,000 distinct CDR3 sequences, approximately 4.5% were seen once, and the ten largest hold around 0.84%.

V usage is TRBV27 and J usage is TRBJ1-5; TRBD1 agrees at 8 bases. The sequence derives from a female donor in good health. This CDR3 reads CASSLSNPGGTNQPQHF. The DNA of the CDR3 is TGTGCCAGCAGTTTATCGAATCCAGGGGGCACCAATCAGCCCCAGCATTTT.